This T cell receptor beta chain was obtained from a study of metastatic and nonmetastatic thyroid tumors. The CDR3 spans 14 residues. Per germline, CDR1 SGHRS and CDR2 YFSETQ. V was clipped by 2 bases and J by 6 bases, with 14 bases between them. Patients had received no treatment of any kind before thyroid surgery. TCRdb re-processed the PCR reads through MiXCR. This table holds 20,000 to 25,000 clones, 12% found once. V is TRBV5-1 and J is TRBJ1-1; TRBD1 might be the D (6 bases). Source material: blood. The receptor was isolated from a male donor with papillary thyroid cancer or a benign thyroid nodule (not recorded which). Some clones in this sample may be carry-over from other donors' samples. CDR3 loop: CASSLKAGESEAFF. The CDR3 DNA follows: TGCGCCAGCAGCTTAAAGGCAGGGGAGTCTGAAGCTTTCTTT.